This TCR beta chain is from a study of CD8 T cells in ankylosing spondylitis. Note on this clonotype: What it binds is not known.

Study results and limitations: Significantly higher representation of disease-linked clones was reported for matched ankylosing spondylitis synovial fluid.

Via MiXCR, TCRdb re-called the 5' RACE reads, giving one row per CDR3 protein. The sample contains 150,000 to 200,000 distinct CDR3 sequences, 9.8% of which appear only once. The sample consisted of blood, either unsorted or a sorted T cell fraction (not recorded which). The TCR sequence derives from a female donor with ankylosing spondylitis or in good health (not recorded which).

CDR3 residues: CASSRGLAYGEQFF. CDR3 DNA sequence: TGCGCCAGCAGCAGGGGACTAGCATACGGTGAGCAGTTCTTC. The chain links TRBV5-1 to TRBJ2-1; TRBD2 matches 9 bases. Germline loops: CDR1 SGHRS, CDR2 YFSETQ. Germline trimming cut 4 bases from V and 9 bases from J; bases unmatched to any gene: 8. CDR3 length: 14 amino acids.